This T cell receptor (beta chain) was identified during a study of OX40 agonist ivuxolimab in advanced cancers. Study context: At 0.01 to 10 mg/kg, ivuxolimab was administered intravenously to patients every 2 weeks.

Study outcomes and limitations: Fewer expanded clones were found on average in CD4+ than in CD8+ T cells.

Repertoires were generated with immunoSEQ multiplex PCR, while TCRdb's copy carries only in-frame clones and drops some. The data show over 100,000 clones, 85% to 95% seen once. As to this clone: The antigen remains unidentified.

Germline V gene lookup returns CDR1 SGHTA and CDR2 FQGNSA. The V end lost 4 bases, the J end lost 8 bases, and 14 bases lay between the germline ends. The CDR3 loop spans 13 amino acids. J is TRBJ1-2 and V is TRBV7-2; D perhaps matches TRBD1 (5 bases). The source material was CD4+ or CD8+ T cells sorted from blood, sampled in a trial of the OX40 agonist ivuxolimab. The TCR sequence derives from an adult with an advanced solid tumor such as melanoma, head and neck, liver or kidney cancer. The CDR3 sequence is CASSSRDARGYTF. CDR3 DNA sequence: TGTGCCAGCAGCTCTCGGGACGCACGGGGCTACACCTTC.